This T cell receptor beta chain was sequenced in a study of a mutant IDH1 vaccine in newly diagnosed glioma. At the level of the study: Patients were given eight vaccinations, scheduled in weeks 1, 3, 5, 7, 11, 15, 19 and 23. Radiotherapy, temozolomide, or both had been given previously, and both were given to most. Study-wide results and limits: A vaccine-induced immune response developed in more than 85% of the patients.

As to this clone: The antigen remains unidentified.

TCRdb's table, derived via immunoSEQ multiplex PCR, lists solely in-frame clones and lacks some. The table lists approximately 61,000 clones, about 86% of them singletons. V lost 1 base to trimming and J lost 0 bases; unmatched junction nucleotides: 3. The germline V gene has CDR1 SGHKS and CDR2 YYEKEE (reference sequence). The CDR3 runs 16 residues. The time point was: week 5, during vaccination. Doses comprised 300 ug of mutant IDH1 20-mer peptide each, plus topical imiquimod. This chain uses TRBV5-5 with TRBJ1-4, with 7 bases lining up with TRBD1. The TCR originated in a woman aged 50 to 60 with glioma. The source was PBMCs, collected from a glioma patient whose treatment included an IDH1 peptide vaccine. The CDR3 loop reads CASSLPQGATNEKLFF. The CDR3 nucleotides read TGTGCCAGCAGCTTGCCCCAGGGGGCAACTAATGAAAAACTGTTTTTT.